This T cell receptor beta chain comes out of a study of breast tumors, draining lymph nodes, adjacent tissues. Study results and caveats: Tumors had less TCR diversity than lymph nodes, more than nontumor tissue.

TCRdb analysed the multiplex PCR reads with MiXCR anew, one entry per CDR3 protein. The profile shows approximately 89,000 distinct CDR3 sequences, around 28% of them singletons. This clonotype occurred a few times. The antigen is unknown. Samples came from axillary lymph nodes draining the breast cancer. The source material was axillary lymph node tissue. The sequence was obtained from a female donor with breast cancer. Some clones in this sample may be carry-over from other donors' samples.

As DNA, the CDR3 is TGTGCCAGCAGCCAAGGACTGGACTCCTACAATGAGCAGTTCTTC. This translates into CASSQGLDSYNEQFF. The chain couples TRBV3-1 to TRBJ2-1; D call uncertain. Per the germline V gene, CDR1 is LGHDT and CDR2 is YNNKEL (reference sequence). The CDR3 runs 15 residues. V lost 1 base and J lost 0, with 7 bases in between.